Listed below are T cell receptor beta chains from one sample, sequenced in a study of CXCR3-negative and CXCR3-positive naive CD8 T cells. TCRdb re-called the 5' RACE reads, yielding one record per CDR3 amino acid sequence without DNA. The sample's table shows fewer than 80,000 distinct CDR3 sequences. The specimen sequenced was naive CXCR3- CD8+ T cells from blood. Receptors were obtained from a human donor in good health. Some clones in this sample may be carry-over from other donors' samples. The CDR3 runs from the conserved cysteine through the conserved F or W. Each record gives: V gene, J gene, CDR3 protein.

v_call: TRBV20-1; j_call: TRBJ2-1; cdr3_aa: CSARDPGSPYNEQFF
v_call: TRBV6-2/TRBV6-3; j_call: TRBJ2-7; cdr3_aa: CASSYGWVAGDIYEQYF
v_call: TRBV12-3/TRBV12-4; j_call: TRBJ1-5; cdr3_aa: CASSDIYNQPQHF
v_call: TRBV5-1; j_call: TRBJ2-1; cdr3_aa: CASSLEGAGSSYNEQFF
v_call: TRBV20-1; j_call: TRBJ2-1; cdr3_aa: CSARVGTSDINEQFF
v_call: TRBV7-6; j_call: TRBJ2-1; cdr3_aa: CASSLATGQNNEQFF
v_call: TRBV28; j_call: TRBJ2-2; cdr3_aa: CASSNPGTSGTNTGELFF
v_call: TRBV11-2; j_call: TRBJ2-5; cdr3_aa: CASRLGGQETQYF
v_call: TRBV7-8; j_call: TRBJ1-1; cdr3_aa: CASSLAFQEMNTEAFF
v_call: TRBV2; j_call: TRBJ2-3; cdr3_aa: CASSTPPGGDHQLADTQYF
v_call: TRBV29-1; j_call: TRBJ2-5; cdr3_aa: CSVESETSGQETQYF